This TCR beta chain was observed in a study of cytomegalovirus exposure and HLA in healthy donors. This clone came up a few times. It was with 60 Vbeta and 13 Jbeta primers that the PCR ran. Sequencing used immunoSEQ multiplex PCR; TCRdb keeps in-frame clones, though not all of them. The sample includes around 170,000 clones, 70% to 80% seen only once; the top ten take approximately 0.7%. This CDR3 spans 13 amino acids. V was clipped by 2 bases and J by 6 bases, with 10 bases between them. Germline values: CDR1 MNHNS, CDR2 SASEGT. The sample consisted of PBMCs. The TCR comes from a woman aged 40-49 years in good health and CMV-seronegative. The genes are TRBV6-1 and TRBJ1-1, with unresolved D. The DNA of the CDR3 is TGTGCCAGCAGTGAATTAGTGGTCGCTGAAGCTTTCTTT. This sequence encodes CASSELVVAEAFF.